These 19 T cell receptor beta chains came from one sample sequenced in a study of shared clonotypes between healthy human individuals. The protocol was immunoSEQ multiplex PCR, while the TCRdb copy is restricted to in-frame clones and leaves out a portion. The table has approximately 640,000 clones, 60% to 80% seen once. The sample comprised memory CD4+ T cells sorted from blood. Subset reported: CD45RA-negative fraction. All receptors come from a woman aged 25 to 45 in good health.

The V gene is TRBV6-6, the J gene TRBJ2-2; perhaps TRBD2 as D (6 bases). The CDR3 runs 15 residues. Germline V gene lookup returns CDR1 MNHNY and CDR2 SVGAGI (reference sequence). V gave up 5 bases and J gave up 6 bases, with 16 bases separating them. For the CDR3, the DNA is TGTGCCAGCAGTCTAGGGACTCCTCCCCCCGGGGAGCTGTTTTTT. This codes for CASSLGTPPPGELFF.

The count of this clone is one. The rearrangement joins TRBV7-9 to TRBJ1-5; perhaps TRBD1 as D (6 bases). Germline V CDR1 and CDR2: SEHNR, FQNEAQ (reference sequence). The CDR3 has 15 residues. The germline V and J ends were trimmed by 5 bases and 0 bases, with 11 bases remaining between them. CDR3 region: CASSPGHYSNQPQHF. Here the CDR3 DNA reads TGTGCCAGCAGCCCGGGACATTATAGCAATCAGCCCCAGCATTTT.

This clone was recorded a few times. The V call is TRBV7-2, the J call TRBJ2-5; 7 nucleotides line up with TRBD2. The germline V gene encodes CDR1 SGHTA and CDR2 FQGNSA. The junction had 7 bases not matched to a gene; V was cut back by 3 bases and J by 9 bases. The CDR3 sequence is 13 residues long. The CDR3 loop reads CASSFQRDVAQYF. The CDR3 DNA reads TGTGCCAGCAGCTTCCAGCGGGACGTGGCCCAGTACTTC. Variable domain in full (rest from reference TRBV7-2 and TRBJ2-5): GAGVSQSPSNKVTEKGKDVELRCDPISGHTALYWYRQSLGQGLEFLIYFQGNSAPDKSGLPSDRFSAERTGGSVSTLTIQRTQQEDSAVYLCASSFQRDVAQYFGPGTRLLVL.

V and J are TRBV2 and TRBJ2-7; tentatively, D is TRBD2 (6 bases). The length of the CDR3 is 14 residues. The V gene lost 6 bases and the J gene lost 10 bases, with 22 bases spanning the gap. CDR1 is SNHLY and CDR2 is FYNNEI in the germline V gene. CDR3 sequence: CASSEWGGLYPQYF. In nucleotides, the CDR3 is TGTGCCAGCAGCGAGTGGGGAGGATTATACCCCCAGTACTTC. The complete variable domain, with remaining parts taken from reference TRBV2 and TRBJ2-7, reads EPEVTQTPSHQVTQMGQEVILRCVPISNHLYFYWYRQILGQKVEFLVSFYNNEISEKSEIFDDQFSVERPDGSNFTLKIRSTKLEDSAMYFCASSEWGGLYPQYFGPGTRLTVT.

In DNA form, the CDR3 reads TGCGCCAGCAGCTCCTCCGGGGGAGCGGGAGAGGTCGAGCAGTACTTC. Its translation is CASSSSGGAGEVEQYF. The chain combines TRBV5-1 with TRBJ2-7; TRBD2 matches 8 bases. The CDR3 length is 16 residues. Germline CDR1 and CDR2: SGHRS and YFSETQ. The V and J ends lost 3 bases and 6 bases, in that order; junction bases with no gene match: 14.

The chain links TRBV27 to TRBJ1-4; weak D call: TRBD1 (6 bases). Germline-derived CDR1 and CDR2 are MNHEY and SMNVEV (reference sequence). The CDR3 is 15 residues long. The ends were cut back, 5 bases at V and 7 bases at J, with 17 bases in the middle. The CDR3 DNA sequence: TGTGCCAGCAGTAACCTACAGGGATCGAGTGAAAAACTGTTTTTT. Translation gives CASSNLQGSSEKLFF.

This chain links TRBV4-1 with TRBJ1-2; 8 nucleotides align to TRBD1. Germline loops: CDR1 MGHRA, CDR2 YSYEKL. Losses at the gene ends were 3 bases for V and 7 bases for J; bases not matched to a gene: 7. This CDR3 is 14 amino acids long. CDR3 residues: CASSQAGQGGGYTF. CDR3 DNA sequence: TGCGCCAGCAGCCAGGCCGGACAGGGCGGTGGCTACACCTTC.

This clone has ten or more counts. The chain couples TRBV10-3 to TRBJ2-1, with D hard to call. The germline V gene encodes CDR1 ENHRY and CDR2 SYGVKD. CDR3 length equals 14 residues. V lost 0 bases, J lost 8 bases, and 11 bases lay in between. In DNA form, the CDR3 reads TGTGCCATCAGTGAGTCTGGTAGCTTCTATGAGCAGTTCTTC. Residues: CAISESGSFYEQFF.

The chain has TRBV18 and TRBJ1-1; D not certain. Germline V CDR1 and CDR2: KGHSH, LQKENI. This CDR3 is 15 amino acids long. V lost 3 bases, J lost 3 bases, and 14 bases lay in between. CDR3 residues: CASSPLHLTDTEAFF. In DNA form, the CDR3 reads TGTGCCAGCTCACCGCTTCATCTTACGGACACTGAAGCTTTCTTT.

This clone was observed a single time. V usage is TRBV30 and J usage is TRBJ1-1; D is unresolved. Trimming left V 2 bases short and J 9 bases short, with 10 bases between. The CDR3 covers 11 residues. Per germline, CDR1 GTSNPN and CDR2 SVGIG (reference sequence). CDR3 DNA: TGTGCCTGGAGTACCCCCAATCAAGCTTTCTTT. Translated, it gives CAWSTPNQAFF.

The J gene is TRBJ2-2, the V gene TRBV15, with D perhaps assigned TRBD1 or TRBD2 (6 bases each). V gave up 3 bases and J gave up 7 bases, with 18 bases separating them. CDR3 size: 16 residues. Germline values: CDR1 LNHNV, CDR2 YYDKDF (reference sequence). CDR3 region: CATSRGDTGRGGELFF. As DNA, the CDR3 is TGTGCCACCAGCAGGGGGGACACCGGGCGGGGCGGGGAGCTGTTTTTT.

This chain uses TRBV28 with TRBJ2-7; D may correspond to TRBD1 or TRBD2 (5 bases each). This CDR3 is built from 14 residues. With 2 bases removed from V and 3 bases from J, the gap between germline ends came to 11 bases. The germline CDR1 and CDR2 sequences are MDHEN and SYDVKM. The CDR3 coding sequence is TGTGCCAGCAGTTTACGGGGCTCGGACTACGAGCAGTACTTC. Translating it yields CASSLRGSDYEQYF.

This clone was found once. This same CDR3 is encoded by further DNA sequences in the sample. The chain couples TRBV28 to TRBJ1-3, with no clear D. CDR1 is MDHEN, CDR2 SYDVKM, per germline. The CDR3 loop spans 11 amino acids. V was cut by 5 bases and J by 5 bases, with 4 bases left in between. CDR3 sequence (DNA): TGTGCCAGCAGTCTTCGAAACACCATATATTTT. It translates to CASSLRNTIYF.

Notes on this clone: Other DNA sequences from this sample encode an identical CDR3 as well. The V and J genes are TRBV18 and TRBJ2-7; D is undetermined. The germline V and J ends were trimmed by 2 bases and 2 bases, with 4 bases remaining between them. The germline CDR1 and CDR2 sequences are KGHSH and LQKENI. There are 12 residues in the CDR3. The CDR3 is CASSPGTYEQYF. The CDR3, as DNA: TGTGCCAGCTCACCAGGCACCTACGAGCAGTACTTC.

J is TRBJ2-3 and V is TRBV14, with TRBD2 as a possible D gene (5 bases). The V gene lost 6 bases and the J gene lost 5 bases, with 12 bases spanning the gap. The CDR3 has 13 residues. Germline loops: CDR1 SGHDN, CDR2 FVKESK. In DNA form, the CDR3 reads TGTGCCAGCAGTAACAGCGGCGGAGATACGCAGTATTTT. Its translation is CASSNSGGDTQYF.

A few counts support this clone. The V call is TRBV29-1, the J call TRBJ2-1; 7 nucleotides align to TRBD1. Germline-derived CDR1 and CDR2 are SQVTM and ANQGSEA. The trim removed 5 bases at V and 6 bases at J, leaving 19 bases unmatched. This CDR3 has 17 residues. The CDR3 reads CSVHAGPDRVMSNEQFF. CDR3 nucleotide sequence: TGCAGCGTTCATGCGGGCCCTGACAGGGTTATGAGCAATGAGCAGTTCTTC.

Only one count was recorded for this clone. This chain uses TRBV6-5 with TRBJ2-2, with 8 bases fitting TRBD2. The CDR3 length is 15 residues. Trimming removed 8 bases from V and 6 bases from J; junction bases left unmatched: 11. CDR1 and CDR2 (germline): MNHEY, SVGAGI. CDR3 DNA: TGTGCCAGCGGTCTGAGCGGGAGCCTGGCCGGGGAGCTGTTTTTT. It codes for CASGLSGSLAGELFF.

J is TRBJ1-5 and V is TRBV28; no clear D gene. CDR3 length: 13 residues. With 2 bases removed from V and 7 bases from J, the gap between germline ends came to 9 bases. Germline CDR1 MDHEN, CDR2 SYDVKM. The CDR3 DNA follows: TGTGCCAGCAGTTTAGATTTAGACCAGCCCCAGCATTTT. It codes for CASSLDLDQPQHF.

This clone has only a few counts. The chain combines TRBV11-1 with TRBJ2-1; 7 bases fit TRBD2. This CDR3 is 12 amino acids long. CDR1 SGHAT and CDR2 FQDESV come from the germline V gene (reference sequence). J gave up 15 bases and V 1 base, and 6 bases lay outside the gene matches. CDR3 residues: CASSLGGGSRFF. In DNA, the CDR3 is TGTGCCAGCAGCTTAGGGGGCGGGAGTCGGTTCTTC.